The 30 T cell receptor beta chains presented below share a single source sample, sequenced in a study of OX40 agonist ivuxolimab in advanced cancers. The protocol was immunoSEQ multiplex PCR, while the TCRdb copy is restricted to in-frame clones and leaves out a portion. Of about 48,000 clones in the sample, roughly 90% were seen once. The sample was CD4+ or CD8+ T cells sorted from blood, taken in a trial of the OX40 agonist ivuxolimab. Receptor source: an adult with an advanced solid tumor such as melanoma, head and neck, liver or kidney cancer.

This clone was recorded only once. The chain joins TRBV23-1 to TRBJ2-3; D ambiguous. TRBV23-1 is filed as an ORF, its function uncertain. V lost 6 bases and J 4 bases, leaving 8 bases between the germline ends. CDR3 length: 12 residues. The CDR3 reads CASRSNSDTQYF. CDR3 sequence (DNA): TGCGCCAGCAGGAGCAACTCAGATACGCAGTATTTT.

The chain is built from TRBV29-1 and TRBJ1-5; 7 bases agree with TRBD1. J lost 6 bases, V lost 7 bases, and 9 bases had no gene match. The CDR3 is 13 amino acids. Per germline, CDR1 SQVTM and CDR2 ANQGSEA. This chain's CDR3 is CSAWAGGGQPQHF. DNA of the CDR3: TGCAGCGCGTGGGCAGGGGGGGGTCAGCCCCAGCATTTT.

The chain has TRBV19 and TRBJ2-7; 9 nucleotides line up with TRBD2. The CDR3 runs 15 residues. Trimming removed 3 bases from V and 2 bases from J; junction bases left unmatched: 5. CDR1 and CDR2 from the germline V gene are LNHDA and SQIVND (reference sequence). CDR3 coding DNA: TGTGCCAGTAGTATTTTCGCTAGCGGGGCCTACGAGCAGTACTTC. Amino acid sequence: CASSIFASGAYEQYF.

This chain uses TRBV27 with TRBJ1-1; D uncertain. The CDR3 has 13 residues. The germline V gene has CDR1 MNHEY and CDR2 SMNVEV (reference sequence). The ends were cut back, 6 bases at V and 1 base at J, with 9 bases in the middle. CDR3 coding DNA: TGTGCCAGCAGCGAAACCTCGAACACTGAAGCTTTCTTT. Translating it yields CASSETSNTEAFF.

This chain joins TRBV19 and TRBJ1-1; D is ambiguous. The germline gives CDR1 LNHDA, CDR2 SQIVND (reference sequence). The ends were cut back, 5 bases at V and 7 bases at J, with 11 bases in the middle. The CDR3 has 12 amino acids. CDR3 protein: CASSGSRSEAFF. CDR3 bases: TGTGCCAGTAGTGGGAGTCGCAGTGAAGCTTTCTTT. Supplemented by reference TRBV19 and TRBJ1-1, the full variable domain reads DGGITQSPKYLFRKEGQNVTLSCEQNLNHDAMYWYRQDPGQGLRLIYYSQIVNDFQKGDIAEGYSVSREKKESFPLTVTSAQKNPTAFYLCASSGSRSEAFFGQGTRLTVV.

The rearrangement joins TRBV28 to TRBJ1-2, with 9 bases identical to TRBD1. This CDR3 has 16 amino acids. V trimming: 6 bases; J trimming: 2 bases; junction bases outside the gene matches: 10. CDR1 MDHEN and CDR2 SYDVKM come from the germline V gene. The CDR3 bases are TGTGCCAGCAGCGCAACCGGGACAGGGATCAACTATGGCTACACCTTC. This sequence encodes CASSATGTGINYGYTF.

CDR3 sequence: CASSLPRQGTYEQYF. For the CDR3, the DNA is TGTGCCAGCAGTTTACCGAGACAGGGGACCTACGAGCAGTACTTC. J is TRBJ2-7 and V is TRBV28; 8 nucleotides align to TRBD1. Germline V gene data show CDR1 as MDHEN and CDR2 as SYDVKM. The V segment lost 2 bases and the J segment 2 bases; nucleotides outside the gene matches: 5. The CDR3 is 15 amino acids.

The V gene is TRBV27, the J gene TRBJ1-5; the D gene is possibly TRBD1 (6 bases). Germline assignment: CDR1 MNHEY and CDR2 SMNVEV (reference sequence). The V and J ends lost 0 bases and 0 bases respectively, with 12 bases between them. This CDR3 region has 17 residues. The CDR3 here is CASSLSMGAGSNQPQHF. DNA of the CDR3: TGTGCCAGCAGTTTATCGATGGGGGCGGGTAGCAATCAGCCCCAGCATTTT.

The rearrangement links TRBV7-2 to TRBJ1-4; D gene uncertain. Germline CDR1 SGHTA, CDR2 FQGNSA. Trimming shortened V by 2 bases and J by 7 bases, and 8 bases separated the two germline ends. This CDR3 comprises 13 residues. CDR3 nucleotides: TGTGCCAGCAGCTTATTTTTAGGTGAAAAACTGTTTTTT. It is translated as CASSLFLGEKLFF. The variable domain in full, with the rest retrieved from reference TRBV7-2 and TRBJ1-4, is GAGVSQSPSNKVTEKGKDVELRCDPISGHTALYWYRQSLGQGLEFLIYFQGNSAPDKSGLPSDRFSAERTGGSVSTLTIQRTQQEDSAVYLCASSLFLGEKLFFGSGTQLSVL.

This chain connects TRBV7-2 to TRBJ2-7; TRBD2 matches 9 bases. The V segment lost 2 bases and the J segment 2 bases; nucleotides outside the gene matches: 7. CDR1 is SGHTA and CDR2 is FQGNSA in the germline V gene. CDR3 length: 16 amino acids. Here the CDR3 reads CASSLWEAGGAYEQYF. CDR3 coding DNA: TGTGCCAGCAGCTTATGGGAAGCGGGGGGTGCCTACGAGCAGTACTTC. Variable domain in full (rest from reference TRBV7-2 and TRBJ2-7): GAGVSQSPSNKVTEKGKDVELRCDPISGHTALYWYRQSLGQGLEFLIYFQGNSAPDKSGLPSDRFSAERTGGSVSTLTIQRTQQEDSAVYLCASSLWEAGGAYEQYFGPGTRLTVT.

V is TRBV5-4 and J is TRBJ2-7; D may be TRBD1 (6 bases). Germline values: CDR1 SGHNT, CDR2 YYREEE (reference sequence). CDR3 length: 16 residues. V was shortened by 4 bases and J by 2 bases, with 19 bases between the two germline ends. CDR3 DNA sequence: TGTGCCAGCAGCCCGATGATGACAGGTCTCCCCTACGAGCAGTACTTC. Its translation is CASSPMMTGLPYEQYF.

The chain recombines TRBV5-1 with TRBJ1-5; 12 bases fit TRBD1. CDR3 size: 15 residues. Germline V CDR1 and CDR2: SGHRS, YFSETQ. After removal of 4 bases from V and 5 bases from J, the junction contained 4 bases not matched to a gene. The CDR3 sequence is CASSPGTGGDQPQHF. The CDR3 nucleotides are TGCGCCAGCAGCCCAGGGACAGGGGGCGATCAGCCCCAGCATTTT.

The rearrangement joins TRBV7-9 to TRBJ1-4; TRBD1 is a possible D gene (5 bases). The CDR3 totals 16 residues. The ends were cut back, 1 base at V and 2 bases at J, with 11 bases in the middle. Germline V CDR1 and CDR2: SEHNR, FQNEAQ (reference sequence). The CDR3 DNA reads as TGTGCCAGCAGCTTAGTTGTATGGGGGACTAATGAAAAACTGTTTTTT. It specifies CASSLVVWGTNEKLFF.

The chain couples TRBV29-1 to TRBJ2-5; either TRBD1 or TRBD2 may supply D (5 bases each). V lost 2 bases to trimming and J lost 3 bases, with 10 bases between them. The CDR3 length is 13 residues. Germline CDR1 SQVTM, CDR2 ANQGSEA. The CDR3 coding sequence is TGCAGCGTTGAACTAAGGGGAGAAGAGACCCAGTACTTC. Translated: CSVELRGEETQYF.

The V call is TRBV10-3, the J call TRBJ1-1; TRBD1 aligns across 7 bases. Germline values: CDR1 ENHRY, CDR2 SYGVKD. V gave up 10 bases and J gave up 0 bases; unmatched junction bases: 11. CDR3 length: 15 residues. CDR3 bases: TGTGCCACAGGGACAGCCGGCGGGGTGAACACTGAAGCTTTCTTT. Its protein is CATGTAGGVNTEAFF.

The CDR3 here is CASSPVAWGDEETNEKLFF. The CDR3 coding sequence is TGTGCCAGCAGCCCCGTAGCGTGGGGAGACGAAGAAACTAATGAAAAACTGTTTTTT. The chain links TRBV28 to TRBJ1-4; D gene uncertain. V gave up 6 bases and J gave up 1 base, with 24 bases separating them. Germline V gives CDR1 MDHEN, CDR2 SYDVKM. The CDR3 is 19 amino acids.

The rearrangement joins TRBV7-2 to TRBJ2-7; the D is unclear. The CDR3 sequence is 15 residues long. V was trimmed by 4 bases and J by 3 bases, leaving 16 bases between them. Looked up from germline, CDR1 is SGHTA and CDR2 is FQGNSA. Here the CDR3 reads CASSSEMAPYYEQYF. For the CDR3, the DNA is TGTGCCAGCAGCTCCGAGATGGCCCCATACTACGAGCAGTACTTC.

V usage is TRBV6-5 and J usage is TRBJ2-7, with D perhaps assigned TRBD1 or TRBD2 (6 bases each). This CDR3 has 13 residues. V dropped 5 bases and J dropped 2 bases, with 10 bases sitting between them. Germline V gene sequence: CDR1 MNHEY, CDR2 SVGAGI. In DNA, the CDR3 is TGTGCCAGCAGTGCGGGACAACCCTACGAGCAGTACTTC. Protein sequence: CASSAGQPYEQYF.

The chain recombines TRBV7-9 with TRBJ2-5; D is unresolved. Trimming removed 1 base at V and 10 bases at J, with 7 bases between. Germline CDR1 reads SEHNR; CDR2 reads FQNEAQ (reference sequence). This CDR3 is 11 amino acids long. CDR3 sequence reads: CASSLGVGQYF. The CDR3 DNA reads TGTGCCAGCAGCTTAGGAGTGGGCCAGTACTTC.

The chain is built from TRBV7-9 and TRBJ1-6; 7 bases fit TRBD1. Germline V CDR1 and CDR2: SEHNR, FQNEAQ (reference sequence). V shed 4 bases, J shed 2 bases, and the junction held 5 bases outside the gene matches. This CDR3 has 16 amino acids. This CDR3 reads CASSSTGKAYNSPLHF. CDR3 nucleotide sequence: TGTGCCAGCAGCTCGACAGGGAAGGCCTATAATTCACCCCTCCACTTT.

The rearrangement links TRBV6-6 to TRBJ1-1, with D maybe TRBD1 (6 bases). Trimming shortened V by 6 bases and J by 1 base, and 12 bases separated the two germline ends. From germline, CDR1 is MNHNY and CDR2 SVGAGI (reference sequence). This CDR3 region has 14 residues. DNA of the CDR3: TGTGCCAGCAGGTGGACAGAGAAGAACACTGAAGCTTTCTTT. Protein product: CASRWTEKNTEAFF.

CDR3 sequence reads: CAISESGGATYEQYF. DNA for the CDR3: TGTGCCATCAGTGAGTCGGGGGGGGCCACCTACGAGCAGTACTTC. The rearrangement links TRBV10-3 to TRBJ2-7, with D possibly matching TRBD2 (7 bases). The germline V and J ends were trimmed by 0 bases and 2 bases, with 11 bases remaining between them. The CDR3 runs 15 residues. Per germline, CDR1 ENHRY and CDR2 SYGVKD.

The V call is TRBV7-9, the J call TRBJ2-3; TRBD2 might be the D (6 bases). The CDR3 loop spans 17 amino acids. Trimming took off 1 base at V and 2 bases at J, with 16 bases between the two ends. The germline gives CDR1 SEHNR, CDR2 FQNEAQ (reference sequence). The DNA of the CDR3 is TGTGCCAGCAGCTTAGGCCCGCCGGGACTCCACACAGATACGCAGTATTTT. It encodes CASSLGPPGLHTDTQYF.

The V gene is TRBV2, the J gene TRBJ2-7; 7 nucleotides agree with TRBD2. V shed 6 bases, J shed 6 bases, and the junction held 8 bases outside the gene matches. The CDR3 has 13 amino acids. Germline lookup yields CDR1 SNHLY and CDR2 FYNNEI. The CDR3 here is CASSPGGGSEQYF. The CDR3 coding sequence is TGTGCCAGCAGCCCGGGGGGAGGATCCGAGCAGTACTTC.

The rearrangement links TRBV11-2 to TRBJ2-7; perhaps D is TRBD1 or TRBD2 (6 bases each). Trimming took 6 bases from V and 2 from J, leaving 20 bases between them. This CDR3 spans 16 amino acids. Germline V gene lookup returns CDR1 SGHAT and CDR2 FQNNGV. The CDR3 coding sequence is TGTGCCAGCAGTTCAGAGGGGGGACCCCAAGCCTACGAGCAGTACTTC. It is translated as CASSSEGGPQAYEQYF.

This chain links TRBV19 with TRBJ1-1; D not certain. This CDR3 is built from 15 residues. Looked up from germline, CDR1 is LNHDA and CDR2 is SQIVND (reference sequence). The ends were cut back, 5 bases at V and 6 bases at J, with 19 bases in the middle. Written as DNA, the CDR3 is TGTGCCAGTAGTCCCACTTTCCCTGGCGTCCCTGAAGCTTTCTTT. Encoded protein: CASSPTFPGVPEAFF. Filled out from reference TRBV19 and TRBJ1-1, the complete variable domain reads DGGITQSPKYLFRKEGQNVTLSCEQNLNHDAMYWYRQDPGQGLRLIYYSQIVNDFQKGDIAEGYSVSREKKESFPLTVTSAQKNPTAFYLCASSPTFPGVPEAFFGQGTRLTVV.

The CDR3 bases are TGTGCCAGCAGGCCGGGACTAGCGTTGCAAGAGACCCAGTACTTC. It translates to CASRPGLALQETQYF. V gene TRBV28 combines with J gene TRBJ2-5; TRBD2 matches 10 bases. Germline V gene sequence: CDR1 MDHEN, CDR2 SYDVKM. The V segment lost 6 bases and the J segment 2 bases; nucleotides outside the gene matches: 6. CDR3 size: 15 residues.

The V and J genes are TRBV4-3 and TRBJ1-1, with TRBD1 matching over 9 bases. In germline, CDR1 is LGHNA, CDR2 YSLEER. Trimming cost V 0 bases and J 3 bases; bases outside gene matches: 2. This CDR3 has 15 amino acids. CDR3 loop: CASSQEGQGYTEAFF. DNA for the CDR3: TGCGCCAGCAGCCAAGAAGGACAGGGGTACACTGAAGCTTTCTTT.

J is TRBJ1-4 and V is TRBV4-3; no clear D. Germline-derived CDR1 and CDR2 are LGHNA and YSLEER. The CDR3 has 14 amino acids. V lost 5 bases and J 5 bases, leaving 12 bases between the germline ends. CDR3 nucleotides: TGCGCCAGCAGCGACACGGGCACGAATGAAAAACTGTTTTTT. Residues: CASSDTGTNEKLFF.

CDR3 in amino acids: CASRGWGLAGGNLQSQETQYF. CDR3 coding DNA: TGTGCCAGCAGGGGCTGGGGACTAGCGGGGGGGAATCTCCAAAGCCAAGAGACCCAGTACTTC. This chain uses TRBV2 with TRBJ2-5; 16 nucleotides line up with TRBD2. The length of the CDR3 is 21 residues. Germline V gene data show CDR1 as SNHLY and CDR2 as FYNNEI. Unmatched junction bases numbered 17, after V lost 6 bases and J lost 1 base.